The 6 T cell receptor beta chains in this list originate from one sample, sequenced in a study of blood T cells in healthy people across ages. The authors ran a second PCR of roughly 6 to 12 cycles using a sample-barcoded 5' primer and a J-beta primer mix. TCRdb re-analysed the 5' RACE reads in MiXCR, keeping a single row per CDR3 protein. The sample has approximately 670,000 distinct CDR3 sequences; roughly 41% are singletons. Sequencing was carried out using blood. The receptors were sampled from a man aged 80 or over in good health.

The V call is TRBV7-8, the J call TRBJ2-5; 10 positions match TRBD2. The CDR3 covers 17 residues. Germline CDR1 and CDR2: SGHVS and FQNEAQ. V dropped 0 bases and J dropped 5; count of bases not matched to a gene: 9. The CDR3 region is CASSLATGTSAGETQYF. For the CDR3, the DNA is TGTGCCAGCAGCTTAGCAACCGGGACTAGCGCTGGGGAGACCCAGTACTTC.

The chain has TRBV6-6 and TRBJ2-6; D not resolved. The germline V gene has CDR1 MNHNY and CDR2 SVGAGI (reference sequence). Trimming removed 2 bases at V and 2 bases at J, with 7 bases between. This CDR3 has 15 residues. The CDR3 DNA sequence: TGTGCCAGCAGTTACGTGGGTCCTGGGGCCAACGTCCTGACTTTC. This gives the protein CASSYVGPGANVLTF.

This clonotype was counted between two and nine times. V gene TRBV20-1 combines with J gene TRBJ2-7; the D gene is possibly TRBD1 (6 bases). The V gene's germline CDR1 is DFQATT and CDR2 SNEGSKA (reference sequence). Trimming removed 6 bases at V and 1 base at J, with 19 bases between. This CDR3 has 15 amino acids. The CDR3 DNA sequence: TGCAGTGCCCCCCCACCCGGGCAGGGGTCCTACGAGCAGTACTTC. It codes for CSAPPPGQGSYEQYF.

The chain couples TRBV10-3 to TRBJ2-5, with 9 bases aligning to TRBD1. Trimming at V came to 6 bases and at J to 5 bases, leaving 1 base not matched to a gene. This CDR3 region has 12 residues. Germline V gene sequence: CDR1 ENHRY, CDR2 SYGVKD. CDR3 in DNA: TGTGCCATCAGCGGACAGGGGGAGACCCAGTACTTC. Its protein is CAISGQGETQYF.

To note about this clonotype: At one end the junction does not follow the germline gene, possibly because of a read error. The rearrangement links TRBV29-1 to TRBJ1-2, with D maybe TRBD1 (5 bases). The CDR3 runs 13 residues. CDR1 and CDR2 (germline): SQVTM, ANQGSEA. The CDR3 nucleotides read TGCAGCGTTGAAGTAGACAGCTACTATTGCTACACCTTC. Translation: CSVEVDSYYCYTF.

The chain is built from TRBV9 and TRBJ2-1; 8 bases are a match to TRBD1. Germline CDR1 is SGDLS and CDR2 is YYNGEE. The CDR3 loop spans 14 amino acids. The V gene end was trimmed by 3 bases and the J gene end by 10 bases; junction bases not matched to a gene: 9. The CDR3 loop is CASSATTGVSEQFF. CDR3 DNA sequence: TGTGCCAGCAGCGCAACGACAGGGGTGAGCGAGCAGTTCTTC.